This entry concerns a single T cell receptor beta chain. Its antigen is not known. Hyperthyroidism was classified as stable if no ophthalmopathy occurred within 18 months of follow-up. Amplification from RNA transcripts yielded the TCR beta CDR3 regions. Second-round multiplex PCR followed a first-round RT-PCR using HTBI primers. TCRdb re-derived calls from the multiplex PCR reads in MiXCR, one entry per CDR3 protein. The sample contains hundreds of thousands of distinct CDR3 sequences, over 20% of which appear only once. The data belong to a study of Graves' ophthalmopathy and Graves' hyperthyroidism. Study-level results: Discrimination between ophthalmopathy and stable hyperthyroidism by a 13-signature model showed about 89% sensitivity and less than 84% specificity. Blood samples also showed most expanded thyroid clonotypes exceeding 0.001 frequency.

This CDR3 has 15 amino acids. Trimming removed 2 bases from V and 5 bases from J, with 15 bases in between. The rearrangement links TRBV12-3 or TRBV12-4 to TRBJ2-5; perhaps TRBD1 as D (5 bases). The source material was peripheral blood. The sequence was obtained from a woman aged 18 to 35 with stable Graves' hyperthyroidism. Some clones in this sample may be carry-over from other donors' samples. The CDR3 DNA is TGTGCCAGCAGTTTACGCCAGGGTATGGGTGAGACCCAGTACTTC. This translates into CASSLRQGMGETQYF.